What follows are 6 T cell receptor beta chains derived from one specimen sequenced in a study of blood T cells in healthy people across ages. Primed by a sample-barcoded 5' primer and a J-beta primer mix, a second PCR proceeded for roughly 7 to 11 cycles. TCRdb analysed the 5' RACE reads with MiXCR anew, one entry per CDR3 protein. This sample has 550,000 to 750,000 distinct CDR3 sequences; around 20% occur once, and the top ten carry about 3.6%. The material sequenced was blood. The receptors come from a man aged 70-80 years in good health.

In this sample, this clonotype turned up a few times. The J gene is TRBJ2-5, the V gene TRBV7-8; D is unresolved. CDR3 length: 14 residues. Trimming took off 5 bases at V and 2 bases at J, with 12 bases between the two ends. The germline V gene has CDR1 SGHVS and CDR2 FQNEAQ. Here the CDR3 reads CASSVQTRQETQYF. The CDR3 DNA reads as TGTGCCAGCAGCGTCCAGACACGTCAAGAGACCCAGTACTTC.

This rearrangement joins TRBV20-1 to TRBJ2-1, with unresolved D. The CDR3 sequence is 12 residues long. V was cut by 6 bases and J by 9 bases, with 15 bases left in between. CDR1 is DFQATT and CDR2 is SNEGSKA in the germline V gene (reference sequence). Written as DNA, the CDR3 is TGCAGTGCCTCTCAAGTAGTTCGTGAGCAGTTCTTC. It is translated as CSASQVVREQFF.

The V and J genes are TRBV2 and TRBJ2-1, with D possibly being TRBD2 (5 bases). The germline V gene encodes CDR1 SNHLY and CDR2 FYNNEI. V lost 1 base and J lost 6, with 13 bases in between. CDR3 length: 15 amino acids. This CDR3 is CASSEDGLGSNEQFF. The DNA for the CDR3 is TGTGCCAGCAGTGAAGACGGGTTGGGGAGCAATGAGCAGTTCTTC.

The rearrangement uses TRBV12-5 and TRBJ2-1, with D tentatively TRBD2 (6 bases). V was clipped by 0 bases and J by 0 bases, with 9 bases between them. CDR1 is LGHNT and CDR2 is FRNRAP in the germline V gene. The CDR3 has 16 residues. CDR3 DNA sequence: TGTGCTAGTGGTTTGGTAGTCGGGAGCTCCTACAATGAGCAGTTCTTC. Encoded protein: CASGLVVGSSYNEQFF.

This clonotype was seen a few times. The V gene is TRBV6-1, the J gene TRBJ1-5; TRBD1 aligns across 9 bases. CDR1 is MNHNS and CDR2 is SASEGT in the germline V gene. J lost 6 bases, V lost 6 bases, and 6 bases had no gene match. The CDR3 loop spans 14 amino acids. CDR3: CASSRTGVIQPQHF. The CDR3 DNA reads as TGTGCCAGCAGCAGGACAGGGGTTATTCAGCCCCAGCATTTT.

The sample holds a few counts of this clonotype. This chain links TRBV12-3 or TRBV12-4 with TRBJ2-2, with a possible D match to TRBD2 (5 bases). CDR3 length: 12 amino acids. Trimming removed 5 bases from V and 9 bases from J, with 10 bases in between. Here the CDR3 reads CASSPDYWELFF. Here the CDR3 DNA reads TGTGCCAGCAGTCCTGACTATTGGGAGCTGTTTTTT.